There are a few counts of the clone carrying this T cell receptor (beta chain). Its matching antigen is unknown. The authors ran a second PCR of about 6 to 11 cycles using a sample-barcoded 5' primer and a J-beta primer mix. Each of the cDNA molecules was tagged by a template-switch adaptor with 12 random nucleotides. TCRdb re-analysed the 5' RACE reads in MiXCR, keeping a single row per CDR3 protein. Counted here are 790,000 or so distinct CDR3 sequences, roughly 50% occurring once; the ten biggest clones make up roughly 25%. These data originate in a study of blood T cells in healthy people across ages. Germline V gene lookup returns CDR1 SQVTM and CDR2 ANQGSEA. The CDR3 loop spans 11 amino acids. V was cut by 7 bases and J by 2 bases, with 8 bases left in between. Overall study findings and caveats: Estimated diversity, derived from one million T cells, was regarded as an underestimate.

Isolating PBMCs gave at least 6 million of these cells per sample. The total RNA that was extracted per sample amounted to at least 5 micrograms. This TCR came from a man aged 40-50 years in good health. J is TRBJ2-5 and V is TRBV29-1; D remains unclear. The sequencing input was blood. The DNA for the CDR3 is TGCAGCGCCCTGGTGCAAGAGACCCAGTACTTC. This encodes CSALVQETQYF.